Reported below is one TCR beta chain. V lost 0 bases and J 3 bases, leaving 9 bases between the germline ends. This CDR3 has 14 residues. Germline V lookup: CDR1 SGHNT, CDR2 YYREEE (reference sequence). Treatment here: about 20 received Ad26.COV2.S at low or high dose, single or two shots; roughly five received placebo; per-sample allocation not given. Material that was analyzed had been drawn on day 63 after the first vaccine or placebo injection. The data were taken from a study of Ad26.COV2.S vaccination and SARS-CoV-2 variants. TCRdb keeps only in-frame clones here, not all; method: immunoSEQ multiplex PCR. The data show over 300,000 clones, roughly 80% seen once.

The sequence came from a person between 18 and 59 years old who received the Ad26.COV2.S COVID-19 vaccine or a placebo. The sequencing used peripheral blood, collected in a trial of Ad26.COV2.S vaccine versus placebo. The genes are TRBV5-4 and TRBJ1-2; D is uncertain. The CDR3 nucleotides are TGTGCCAGCAGCTTGGGAGGGAGGGACTATGGCTACACCTTC. Translated, it gives CASSLGGRDYGYTF.